This T cell receptor beta chain was identified in a study of T cell responses to AZD1222 COVID-19 vaccine. CDR1 is SGHAT, CDR2 FQNNGV, per germline. The CDR3 runs to 15 residues. The V and J ends lost 5 bases and 1 base, in that order; junction bases with no gene match: 4. The data were produced by immunoSEQ multiplex PCR, yet TCRdb's version contains in-frame clones alone and is incomplete. This repertoire shows 150,000 to 200,000 clones, over 75% found once; its top ten account for approximately 6.9%. The source was peripheral blood, collected on day 0 of AZD1222 vaccination. The origin of this receptor is an adult in good health. The rearrangement joins TRBV11-2 to TRBJ2-3; the match to TRBD2 covers 9 bases. CDR3 protein: CASSTPSGGTDTQYF. For the CDR3, the DNA is TGTGCCAGCAGCACTCCTAGCGGGGGCACAGATACGCAGTATTTT. The whole variable domain, remainder taken from reference TRBV11-2 and TRBJ2-3, is EAGVAQSPRYKIIEKRQSVAFWCNPISGHATLYWYQQILGQGPKLLIQFQNNGVVDDSQLPKDRFSAERLKGVDSTLKIQPAKLEDSAVYLCASSTPSGGTDTQYFGPGTRLTVL.